This T cell receptor beta chain appears in the sequencing data of a study of PD-1 blockade in mismatch repair-deficient tumors. Study-wide results and limits: Tumor-resident clones, often absent from pretreatment blood, expanded after pembrolizumab and then contracted.

Turning to this clone: The antigen remains undetermined.

TCRdb's table, derived via immunoSEQ multiplex PCR, lists solely in-frame clones and lacks some. The sample includes some 130,000 clones, roughly 86% seen only once; the top ten take roughly 12%. With 3 bases clipped from V and 6 bases from J, the junction kept 14 bases outside the gene matches. The CDR3 totals 16 residues. CDR1 and CDR2 from the germline V gene are SQVTM and ANQGSEA. This chain joins TRBV29-1 and TRBJ2-7; the match to TRBD2 covers 10 bases. This receptor was taken from an adult with mismatch repair-deficient cancer. Specimen: peripheral blood, collected approximately 72 weeks after starting pembrolizumab. CDR3 nucleotides: TGCAGCGTTGAGGAGGGGCTAGCGGGAGCTTGGAGCGAGCAGTACTTC. Translating gives CSVEEGLAGAWSEQYF.